This T cell receptor beta chain was identified during a study of T cell responses to AZD1222 COVID-19 vaccine. Whole-study findings and limits: Spike-wide vaccine-associated CD4 TCRs dominated at 160-218 and 743-854. Within unmutated variant regions lay the reported targets of nearly half of spike-specific TCRs.

Worth noting for this clone: Its antigen remains unidentified.

The table came from immunoSEQ multiplex PCR; TCRdb's copy has only in-frame clones and leaves some out. The table includes about 56,000 clones, approximately 85% detected once. CDR1 is SGHRS, CDR2 YFSETQ, per germline. The CDR3 has 15 amino acids. Trimming took 0 bases from V and 0 from J, leaving 9 bases between them. The source material was peripheral blood, sampled on day 0 of AZD1222 vaccination. The sequence derives from an adult in good health. This chain links TRBV5-1 with TRBJ1-1; TRBD1 is a possible D gene (6 bases). The CDR3 loop is CASSLEGGLNTEAFF. Written as DNA, the CDR3 is TGCGCCAGCAGCTTGGAAGGGGGGCTGAACACTGAAGCTTTCTTT.